Below, 32 T cell receptor beta chains from the same sample are listed, as sequenced in a study of blood T cell repertoires in COVID-19. Assay: immunoSEQ multiplex PCR; the TCRdb copy retains only in-frame clones and omits some. The sample yields 240,000 or so clones, about four fifths seen once. Sequences were obtained from peripheral blood. The receptor set was obtained from an elderly woman with COVID-19, enrolled during active disease.

V is TRBV9 and J is TRBJ1-2, with 9 bases aligning to TRBD1. The CDR3 runs 16 residues. With 4 bases clipped from V and 6 bases from J, the junction kept 13 bases outside the gene matches. CDR1 is SGDLS, CDR2 YYNGEE, per germline. For the CDR3, the DNA is TGTGCCAGCAGCAGTTCCGGGACAGGGATTAGGAATGGCTACACCTTC. Protein product: CASSSSGTGIRNGYTF.

Here the CDR3 reads CASSPPEARYGYTF. In DNA form, the CDR3 reads TGTGCCAGCAGCCCACCCGAAGCCCGCTATGGCTACACCTTC. V and J are TRBV6-5 and TRBJ1-2; D remains ambiguous. The germline gives CDR1 MNHEY, CDR2 SVGAGI. V was pared by 6 bases and J by 4 bases, with 15 bases between. The CDR3 runs to 14 residues.

V usage is TRBV30 and J usage is TRBJ1-2, with D unresolved. The CDR3 has 14 residues. Trimming shortened V by 4 bases and J by 4 bases, and 16 bases separated the two germline ends. The germline gives CDR1 GTSNPN, CDR2 SVGIG (reference sequence). The CDR3 protein is CAWISRTGIYGYTF. The CDR3 DNA is TGTGCCTGGATTTCTAGGACGGGGATCTATGGCTACACCTTC. Together with reference TRBV30 and TRBJ1-2, the CDR3 gives the full variable domain: SQTIHQWPATLVQPVGSPLSLECTVEGTSNPNLYWYRQAAGRGLQLLFYSVGIGQISSEVPQNLSASRPQDRQFILSSKKLLLSDSGFYLCAWISRTGIYGYTFGSGTRLTVV.

This sequence joins TRBV5-4 and TRBJ2-7; maybe TRBD2 (5 bases). CDR1 and CDR2 from the germline V gene are SGHNT and YYREEE (reference sequence). CDR3 length equals 14 residues. Trimming shortened V by 2 bases and J by 2 bases, and 11 bases separated the two germline ends. The CDR3 protein is CASSFPGNPYEQYF. The DNA for the CDR3 is TGTGCCAGCAGCTTCCCGGGGAACCCCTACGAGCAGTACTTC.

The V and J genes are TRBV28 and TRBJ2-1; 10 nucleotides align to TRBD2. V shed 2 bases, J shed 6 bases, and the junction held 4 bases outside the gene matches. Germline CDR1 MDHEN, CDR2 SYDVKM. This CDR3 region has 15 residues. CDR3 sequence reads: CASSLGSGRTNEQFF. CDR3 in DNA: TGTGCCAGCAGTTTAGGTAGCGGGAGGACCAATGAGCAGTTCTTC.

The chain joins TRBV28 to TRBJ1-4; TRBD1 matches at 10 bases. The CDR3 covers 17 residues. The junction had 5 bases not matched to a gene; V was cut back by 0 bases and J by 4 bases. From germline, CDR1 is MDHEN and CDR2 SYDVKM. The CDR3: CASSLWGDRGDNEKLFF. The CDR3 region has the DNA TGTGCCAGCAGTTTATGGGGGGACAGGGGCGATAATGAAAAACTGTTTTTT.

The chain couples TRBV11-3 to TRBJ2-4; unclear D gene. Per germline, CDR1 SGHNT and CDR2 YENEEA. V dropped 5 bases and J dropped 0 bases, with 11 bases sitting between them. The CDR3 sequence is 15 residues long. CDR3 loop: CASSPLSLAKNIQYF. CDR3 coding DNA: TGTGCCAGCAGCCCCCTTTCCCTAGCCAAAAACATTCAGTACTTC. Supplemented by reference TRBV11-3 and TRBJ2-4, the full variable domain reads EAGVVQSPRYKIIEKKQPVAFWCNPISGHNTLYWYLQNLGQGPELLIRYENEEAVDDSQLPKDRFSAERLKGVDSTLKIQPAELGDSAVYLCASSPLSLAKNIQYFGAGTRLSVL.

The chain combines TRBV27 with TRBJ2-5; TRBD1 agrees at 8 bases. The CDR3 has 16 residues. V dropped 5 bases and J dropped 1; count of bases not matched to a gene: 9. CDR1 is MNHEY and CDR2 is SMNVEV in the germline V gene (reference sequence). The CDR3: CASSMYPGGVQETQYF. Here the CDR3 DNA reads TGTGCCAGCAGTATGTATCCAGGGGGCGTCCAAGAGACCCAGTACTTC.

This chain links TRBV7-9 with TRBJ1-1, with 9 bases lining up with TRBD1. V lost 6 bases and J lost 0; bases outside the gene matches: 2. The CDR3 contains 14 residues. Per the germline V gene, CDR1 is SEHNR and CDR2 is FQNEAQ (reference sequence). CDR3 region: CASRGQGLNTEAFF. The CDR3 nucleotides read TGTGCCAGCAGGGGACAGGGATTGAACACTGAAGCTTTCTTT.

The rearrangement joins TRBV2 to TRBJ2-7; tentatively, D is TRBD1 (6 bases). V shed 1 base and J shed 4 bases, with 14 bases lying between them. The CDR3 is 15 amino acids. Per the germline V gene, CDR1 is SNHLY and CDR2 is FYNNEI. The CDR3 bases are TGTGCCAGCAGTGAAGGTCAGCCTAGGGGGTACGAGCAGTACTTC. Translation: CASSEGQPRGYEQYF.

This chain uses TRBV3-1 (or the pseudogene TRBV3-2) with TRBJ2-1; TRBD2 matches at 7 bases. Looked up from germline, CDR1 is LGHDT and CDR2 is YNNKEL (reference sequence). With V trimmed by 7 bases and J by 7 bases, 13 bases remained unmatched. The CDR3 has 15 amino acids. The CDR3: CASTLTAGVGNEQFF. CDR3 coding DNA: TGTGCCAGCACCCTTACGGCGGGAGTCGGAAATGAGCAGTTCTTC.

The chain links TRBV6-2 or TRBV6-3 to TRBJ2-7; 8 bases are shared with TRBD2. The CDR3 has 14 residues. Germline CDR1 is MNHEY and CDR2 is SVGEGT. The ends lost 2 bases at V and 0 bases at J; junction bases unmatched: 0. The DNA of the CDR3 is TGTGCCAGCAGTTACAGCGGGGGCTCCTACGAGCAGTACTTC. Residues: CASSYSGGSYEQYF.

The rearrangement joins TRBV25-1 to TRBJ1-2, with 11 nucleotides matching TRBD1. Trimming took 5 bases from V and 4 from J; bases not matched to a gene: 6. CDR3 length: 15 residues. Germline V gene lookup returns CDR1 MGHDK and CDR2 SYGVNS. CDR3 DNA: TGTGCCAGCAGTTACTCCGGGACAGGGGGCTATGGCTACACCTTC. Encoded protein: CASSYSGTGGYGYTF.

This chain joins TRBV6-5 and TRBJ1-2, with TRBD1 identical over 8 bases. Looked up from germline, CDR1 is MNHEY and CDR2 is SVGAGI. Trimming removed 6 bases from V and 4 bases from J; junction bases left unmatched: 7. The CDR3 totals 14 residues. The CDR3 loop reads CASRSGGVSYGYTF. In nucleotides, the CDR3 is TGTGCCAGCAGGTCAGGGGGCGTAAGCTATGGCTACACCTTC.

V usage is TRBV24-1 and J usage is TRBJ1-2; D might be TRBD1 (6 bases). The CDR3 sequence is 13 residues long. Trimming removed 6 bases from V and 4 bases from J, with 11 bases in between. Germline CDR1 and CDR2: KGHDR and SFDVKD. DNA of the CDR3: TGTGCCACCAGTCGAGGGGACACCTATGGCTACACCTTC. Its translation: CATSRGDTYGYTF.

The chain carries TRBV15 and TRBJ2-3; 11 bases fit TRBD2. Germline-derived CDR1 and CDR2 are LNHNV and YYDKDF (reference sequence). The V segment lost 1 base and the J segment 4 bases; nucleotides outside the gene matches: 4. The CDR3 loop spans 16 amino acids. The CDR3 is CATSRGTSGSPDTQYF. CDR3 coding DNA: TGTGCCACCAGCAGAGGAACTAGCGGGAGCCCAGATACGCAGTATTTT. Together with reference TRBV15 and TRBJ2-3, the CDR3 gives the full variable domain: DAMVIQNPRYQVTQFGKPVTLSCSQTLNHNVMYWYQQKSSQAPKLLFHYYDKDFNNEADTPDNFQSRRPNTSFCFLDIRSPGLGDTAMYLCATSRGTSGSPDTQYFGPGTRLTVL.

V is TRBV19 and J is TRBJ2-1, with TRBD2 matching over 11 bases. Germline CDR1 LNHDA, CDR2 SQIVND (reference sequence). Trimming cost V 10 bases and J 14 bases; bases outside gene matches: 28. This CDR3 comprises 18 residues. The CDR3 DNA sequence: TGTGCCACTCGGCCCCCGGGACTAGCGGAATATATCTATGTCAAGGAGTTCTTC. Translation: CATRPPGLAEYIYVKEFF.

The chain uses TRBV3-1 (or the pseudogene TRBV3-2) and TRBJ2-3; D is ambiguous. Germline values: CDR1 LGHDT, CDR2 YNNKEL (reference sequence). The CDR3 spans 14 residues. The V end lost 5 bases, the J end lost 3 bases, and 12 bases lay between the germline ends. This chain's CDR3 is CASSYRARTDTQYF. The CDR3 DNA follows: TGTGCCAGCAGCTACCGTGCGAGAACAGATACGCAGTATTTT.

This chain links TRBV12-3 or TRBV12-4 with TRBJ1-6; D possibly corresponds to TRBD1 (5 bases). V was clipped by 5 bases and J by 9 bases, with 11 bases between them. The CDR3 is made up of 13 amino acids. CDR3 sequence reads: CASSLGGTSPLHF. CDR3 nucleotides: TGTGCCAGCAGTCTCGGGGGTACTTCACCCCTCCACTTT.

The chain has TRBV6-5 and TRBJ2-3, with D possibly being TRBD1 (7 bases). This CDR3 spans 15 amino acids. The V end lost 4 bases, the J end lost 1 base, and 12 bases lay between the germline ends. Germline-derived CDR1 and CDR2 are MNHEY and SVGAGI. This CDR3 reads CASSSGGTGTDTQYF. The CDR3 DNA follows: TGTGCCAGCAGTTCAGGGGGGACGGGCACAGATACGCAGTATTTT.

Note on this clone: The junction differs from germline at one of its ends, possibly a read error. The V and J genes are TRBV4-2 and TRBJ1-2; 8 bases match TRBD1. CDR3 length: 14 residues. Germline CDR1 is LGHNA and CDR2 is YNFKEQ. The CDR3 coding sequence is TGTGCTAGCAGCCAACGGACAGGGAGCGATGGCTACACCTTC. It specifies CASSQRTGSDGYTF.

The chain has TRBV4-3 and TRBJ1-4, with TRBD1 as a possible D gene (5 bases). The CDR3 runs to 14 residues. Trimming left V 0 bases short and J 8 bases short, with 10 bases between. Germline V gives CDR1 LGHNA, CDR2 YSLEER. CDR3 sequence: CASSQDTGVEKLFF. The CDR3 DNA follows: TGCGCCAGCAGCCAAGATACAGGAGTCGAAAAACTGTTTTTT.

The gene calls are TRBV3-1 (or the pseudogene TRBV3-2) and TRBJ1-1; D might be TRBD1 (6 bases). From germline, CDR1 is LGHDT and CDR2 YNNKEL (reference sequence). V lost 3 bases and J lost 1, with 12 bases in between. CDR3 length equals 15 residues. The CDR3 sequence is CASSHSDRRNTEAFF. The CDR3, as DNA: TGTGCCAGCAGCCACTCAGACAGGAGGAACACTGAAGCTTTCTTT.

V gene TRBV6-5 combines with J gene TRBJ1-6, with D perhaps matching TRBD1 (5 bases). The CDR3 contains 15 residues. Germline CDR1 reads MNHEY; CDR2 reads SVGAGI. Trimming left V 7 bases short and J 7 bases short, with 17 bases between. CDR3 in DNA: TGTGCCAGCAAGCGTCCGGCCAGGGAAAATTCACCCCTCCACTTT. Its translation: CASKRPARENSPLHF.

The chain uses TRBV28 and TRBJ2-5, with TRBD2 as a possible D gene (6 bases). Germline CDR1 and CDR2: MDHEN and SYDVKM. V lost 4 bases and J lost 3, with 24 bases in between. The CDR3 is made up of 18 amino acids. The CDR3 is CASSSPFRLAGSKETQYF. The CDR3 bases are TGTGCCAGCAGTTCCCCTTTTAGATTGGCGGGATCCAAAGAGACCCAGTACTTC. The full variable domain, its missing parts supplied by reference TRBV28 and TRBJ2-5, is DVKVTQSSRYLVKRTGEKVFLECVQDMDHENMFWYRQDPGLGLRLIYFSYDVKMKEKGDIPEGYSVSREKKERFSLILESASTNQTSMYLCASSSPFRLAGSKETQYFGPGTRLLVL.

Worth noting for this clone: The junction departs from the called germline gene at one end, perhaps through a read error. The chain has TRBV23-1 and TRBJ1-2; 8 bases are shared with TRBD1. TRBV23-1 is flagged as an ORF with uncertain function. CDR3 length: 18 amino acids. The DNA of the CDR3 is TGCGCCAGCAGTCAATCGTGGAGGGACAGGACCTCTAAGTATGGCTACACCTTC. This translates into CASSQSWRDRTSKYGYTF.

V and J are TRBV10-3 and TRBJ2-7; 7 bases line up with TRBD2. Germline CDR1 reads ENHRY; CDR2 reads SYGVKD. The CDR3 is 14 amino acids. After removal of 5 bases from V and 3 bases from J, the junction contained 7 bases not matched to a gene. The CDR3 bases are TGTGCCATCAGTCCGAGGACTAGTTTCTACGAGCAGTACTTC. The encoded protein is CAISPRTSFYEQYF.

This rearrangement joins TRBV3-1 (or the pseudogene TRBV3-2) to TRBJ2-2, with D unclear. The V gene's germline CDR1 is LGHDT and CDR2 YNNKEL (reference sequence). The V and J ends lost 0 bases and 11 bases respectively, with 13 bases between them. The CDR3 spans 14 residues. The CDR3 DNA reads as TGTGCCAGCAGCCAAGATGCCGGAGATCTCGAGCTGTTTTTT. This codes for CASSQDAGDLELFF.

This chain's CDR3 is CASSPAVGGVTEAFF. The CDR3 nucleotides are TGTGCCAGCTCACCGGCGGTGGGCGGGGTCACTGAAGCTTTCTTT. The rearrangement uses TRBV18 and TRBJ1-1; D uncertain. This CDR3 has 15 residues. V was trimmed by 3 bases and J by 4 bases, leaving 15 bases between them. The germline V gene encodes CDR1 KGHSH and CDR2 LQKENI.

The chain couples TRBV18 to TRBJ2-3, with TRBD1 matching 9 bases. Germline trimming cut 2 bases from V and 1 base from J; bases unmatched to any gene: 1. CDR3 size: 15 residues. The V gene's germline CDR1 is KGHSH and CDR2 LQKENI. CDR3 sequence reads: CASSPWTGGTDTQYF. As DNA, the CDR3 is TGTGCCAGCTCACCATGGACAGGGGGCACAGATACGCAGTATTTT.

V and J are TRBV28 and TRBJ1-6, with D perhaps TRBD1 (5 bases). V gave up 5 bases and J gave up 9 bases, with 14 bases separating them. Germline CDR1 MDHEN, CDR2 SYDVKM. This CDR3 has 14 residues. Here the CDR3 DNA reads TGTGCCAGCAGTCTGGCGCGGGACGCTTCACCCCTCCACTTT. Translated: CASSLARDASPLHF.

The table lists this clone with a few counts. At the DNA level, this CDR3 is encoded by other sequences in the same sample as well. The V call is TRBV18, the J call TRBJ1-1; weak D call: TRBD1 (5 bases). The V end lost 1 base, the J end lost 3 bases, and 6 bases lay between the germline ends. The CDR3 totals 13 residues. Germline V gene sequence: CDR1 KGHSH, CDR2 LQKENI. The DNA of the CDR3 is TGTGCCAGCTCACCACGGGGGGACACTGAAGCTTTCTTT. Its translation: CASSPRGDTEAFF. The full variable domain, in which reference TRBV18 and TRBJ1-1 provide the parts outside the CDR3, is NAGVMQNPRHLVRRRGQEARLRCSPMKGHSHVYWYRQLPEEGLKFMVYLQKENIIDESGMPKERFSAEFPKEGPSILRIQQVVRGDSAAYFCASSPRGDTEAFFGQGTRLTVV.